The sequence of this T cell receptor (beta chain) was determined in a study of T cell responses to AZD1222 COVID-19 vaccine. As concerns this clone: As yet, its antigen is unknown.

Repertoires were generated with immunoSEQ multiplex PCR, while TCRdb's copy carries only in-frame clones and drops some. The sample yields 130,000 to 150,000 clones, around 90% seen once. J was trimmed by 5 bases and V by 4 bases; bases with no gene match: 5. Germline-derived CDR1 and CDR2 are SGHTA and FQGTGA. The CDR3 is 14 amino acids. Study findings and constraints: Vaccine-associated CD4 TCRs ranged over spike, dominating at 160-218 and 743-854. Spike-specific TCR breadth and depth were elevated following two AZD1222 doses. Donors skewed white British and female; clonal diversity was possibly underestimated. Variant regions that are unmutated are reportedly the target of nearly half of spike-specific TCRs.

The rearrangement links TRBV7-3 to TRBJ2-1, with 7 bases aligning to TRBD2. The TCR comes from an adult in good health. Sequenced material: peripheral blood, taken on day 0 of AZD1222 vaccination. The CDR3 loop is CASSSRRGNNEQFF. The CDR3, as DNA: TGTGCCAGCAGCTCTCGGCGGGGGAACAATGAGCAGTTCTTC.